Below are 27 T cell receptor beta chains sequenced from a single sample in a study of T cell repertoires in cytomegalovirus infection. TCRdb re-analysed the reads in MiXCR, keeping a single row per CDR3 protein. The sample has fewer than 200,000 distinct CDR3 sequences, 13% to 15% seen once; the top ten hold roughly 30%. Sample: PBMCs. These receptors were collected from a human donor in good health (CMV status not recorded). Some clones in this sample may be carry-over from other donors' samples.

V gene TRBV5-1 combines with J gene TRBJ2-7, with 9 bases fitting TRBD1. The V gene's germline CDR1 is SGHRS and CDR2 YFSETQ. The junction had 4 bases not matched to a gene; V was cut back by 2 bases and J by 1 base. The CDR3 sequence is 15 residues long. The CDR3: CASSLGQGQSYEQYF. CDR3 bases: TGCGCCAGCAGCTTAGGACAGGGGCAATCCTACGAGCAGTACTTC. Full variable domain (outside the CDR3, taken from reference TRBV5-1 and TRBJ2-7): KAGVTQTPRYLIKTRGQQVTLSCSPISGHRSVSWYQQTPGQGLQFLFEYFSETQRNKGNFPGRFSGRQFSNSRSEMNVSTLELGDSALYLCASSLGQGQSYEQYFGPGTRLTVT.

The rearrangement links TRBV12-3 or TRBV12-4 to TRBJ1-4; the D is unclear. The CDR3 has 12 residues. The V end lost 6 bases, the J end lost 2 bases, and 4 bases lay between the germline ends. The CDR3 DNA reads as TGTGCCAGCAGACATACTAATGAAAAACTGTTTTTT. Encoded protein: CASRHTNEKLFF.

This chain connects TRBV4-1 to TRBJ1-1; D unclear. This CDR3 region has 14 residues. Trimming took off 5 bases at V and 0 bases at J, with 10 bases between the two ends. CDR1 and CDR2 from the germline V gene are MGHRA and YSYEKL. The CDR3 region is CASSYPALNTEAFF. The CDR3, as DNA: TGCGCCAGCAGCTACCCGGCCTTGAACACTGAAGCTTTCTTT.

This clonotype has just a few counts. The chain carries TRBV4-1 and TRBJ2-7; D possibly uses TRBD1 or TRBD2 (5 bases each). The V and J ends lost 3 bases and 2 bases respectively, with 11 bases between them. CDR1 MGHRA and CDR2 YSYEKL come from the germline V gene. The CDR3 consists of 14 residues. For the CDR3, the DNA is TGCGCCAGCAGCCATCGGGACGGCCCCTACGAGCAGTACTTC. As protein: CASSHRDGPYEQYF.

The V gene is TRBV28, the J gene TRBJ1-1; no firm D call. Germline-derived CDR1 and CDR2 are MDHEN and SYDVKM. The V gene lost 10 bases and the J gene lost 4 bases, with 10 bases spanning the gap. This CDR3 is 11 amino acids long. CDR3 residues: CATYEVTEAFF. DNA for the CDR3: TGTGCCACCTACGAGGTCACTGAAGCTTTCTTT.

There are many counts of this clonotype. The chain uses TRBV7-8 and TRBJ2-7; TRBD2 matches at 9 bases. J lost 2 bases, V lost 4 bases, and 6 bases had no gene match. This CDR3 contains 15 residues. Germline CDR1 and CDR2: SGHVS and FQNEAQ. CDR3 sequence reads: CASSSRLAAPYEQYF. CDR3 DNA sequence: TGTGCCAGCAGCTCCAGACTAGCGGCCCCCTACGAGCAGTACTTC.

This clonotype appeared a few times. This chain uses TRBV6-2 or TRBV6-3 with TRBJ2-7; 7 nucleotides align to TRBD2. The CDR3 has 15 residues. Looked up from germline, CDR1 is MNHEY and CDR2 is SVGEGT. V was clipped by 5 bases and J by 4 bases; unmatched bases: 11. The CDR3 protein is CASSTGGSILYEQYF. CDR3 nucleotide sequence: TGTGCCAGCAGTACGGGCGGGAGTATCTTGTACGAGCAGTACTTC.

This clonotype was seen repeatedly, ten times or more. V gene TRBV28 combines with J gene TRBJ2-7; D is unclear. CDR1 is MDHEN, CDR2 SYDVKM, per germline. This CDR3 contains 12 residues. V dropped 3 bases and J dropped 3 bases, with 6 bases sitting between them. In DNA form, the CDR3 reads TGTGCCAGCAGTTTTCTACTCTACGAGCAGTACTTC. Translated, it gives CASSFLLYEQYF.

This chain uses TRBV10-3 with TRBJ2-1; D is uncertain. Germline V lookup: CDR1 ENHRY, CDR2 SYGVKD. V was cut by 7 bases and J by 3 bases, with 13 bases left in between. The CDR3 length is 14 residues. The CDR3 loop is CAITDPGLYNEQFF. CDR3 bases: TGTGCCATCACTGATCCAGGCCTCTACAATGAGCAGTTCTTC.

Details on this clonotype: Just one base apart from a much larger clone, this may be a read error. The J gene is TRBJ1-4, the V gene TRBV7-2; D gene unclear. Per germline, CDR1 SGHTA and CDR2 FQGNSA. This CDR3 contains 14 residues. The CDR3 region has the DNA TGTGTCAGCAGCTTATCTTCTACTAATGAAAAACTGTTTTTT. Its protein product is CVSSLSSTNEKLFF.

This chain connects TRBV6-5 to TRBJ2-7; possibly TRBD1 for D (5 bases). CDR3 size: 15 residues. Germline CDR1 and CDR2: MNHEY and SVGAGI. Trimming left V 2 bases short and J 6 bases short, with 17 bases between. CDR3 region: CASSYIARSRVEQYF. In DNA form, the CDR3 reads TGTGCCAGCAGTTACATCGCGCGGTCCAGGGTCGAGCAGTACTTC.

This clonotype has only a few counts. J is TRBJ1-6 and V is TRBV13; no definite D call. Per germline, CDR1 PRHDT and CDR2 FYEKMQ (reference sequence). Trimming took off 6 bases at V and 7 bases at J, with 13 bases between the two ends. This CDR3 spans 14 amino acids. CDR3 amino acids: CASRFSLRNSPLHF. DNA of the CDR3: TGTGCCAGCAGATTCAGCTTACGAAATTCACCCCTCCACTTT.

The V gene is TRBV28, the J gene TRBJ1-2; 9 bases line up with TRBD1. The germline gives CDR1 MDHEN, CDR2 SYDVKM. J gave up 8 bases and V 6 bases, and 7 bases lay outside the gene matches. The CDR3 is 13 amino acids. The CDR3 nucleotides read TGTGCCAGCAGCTATCGGGACAGGGACGGCTACACCTTC. Translating it yields CASSYRDRDGYTF.

The CDR3 is CSAIWQEETQYF. DNA for the CDR3: TGCAGTGCTATTTGGCAAGAAGAGACCCAGTACTTC. The J gene is TRBJ2-5, the V gene TRBV20-1; unclear D gene. The germline CDR1 and CDR2 sequences are DFQATT and SNEGSKA (reference sequence). This CDR3 region has 12 residues. V dropped 4 bases and J dropped 3 bases, with 9 bases sitting between them.

This clonotype was detected ten times or more. The chain combines TRBV7-3 with TRBJ2-1; 8 nucleotides agree with TRBD2. The junction had 10 bases not matched to a gene; V was cut back by 4 bases and J by 8 bases. The germline V gene encodes CDR1 SGHTA and CDR2 FQGTGA. The CDR3 runs 15 residues. The CDR3 sequence: CASSSIGGGRYEQFF. The CDR3 region has the DNA TGTGCCAGCAGCTCAATCGGGGGGGGCCGATATGAGCAGTTCTTC. Full variable domain (rest looked up from reference TRBV7-3 and TRBJ2-1): GAGVSQTPSNKVTEKGKYVELRCDPISGHTALYWYRQSLGQGPEFLIYFQGTGAADDSGLPNDRFFAVRPEGSVSTLKIQRTERGDSAVYLCASSSIGGGRYEQFFGPGTRLTVL.

This clonotype was picked up a small number of times. The chain uses TRBV4-1 and TRBJ2-5; D might be TRBD1 (5 bases). Germline assignment: CDR1 MGHRA and CDR2 YSYEKL. This CDR3 has 13 residues. Trimming removed 4 bases from V and 4 bases from J, with 10 bases in between. CDR3 in amino acids: CASSLGARETQYF. CDR3 bases: TGCGCCAGCAGCCTAGGGGCTCGAGAGACCCAGTACTTC.

This clonotype was observed a few times. The CDR3 protein is CASSRPGLASRQYF. The DNA of the CDR3 is TGTGCCAGCAGTCGACCGGGACTCGCTAGCAGGCAGTACTTC. This chain joins TRBV28 and TRBJ2-7, with D possibly matching TRBD2 (6 bases). V lost 5 bases and J 9 bases, leaving 20 bases between the germline ends. CDR1 is MDHEN and CDR2 is SYDVKM in the germline V gene. The CDR3 is 14 amino acids.

This clonotype was detected ten times or more. The CDR3 DNA follows: TGTGCCAGCAGCGGTCGGGGGAGCGGACGATACAATGAGCAGTTCTTC. Its translation: CASSGRGSGRYNEQFF. The rearrangement uses TRBV7-3 and TRBJ2-1; D may be TRBD2 (6 bases). The V and J ends lost 5 bases and 4 bases respectively, with 18 bases between them. The CDR3 runs to 16 residues. The germline CDR1 and CDR2 sequences are SGHTA and FQGTGA.

The table lists this clonotype with a few counts. The gene calls are TRBV2 and TRBJ2-1, with D uncertain. Germline V gene lookup returns CDR1 SNHLY and CDR2 FYNNEI. V lost 8 bases and J lost 8, with 10 bases in between. The CDR3 has 11 amino acids. CDR3 in amino acids: CASGPLDEQFF. The DNA of the CDR3 is TGTGCCAGCGGTCCTCTGGATGAGCAGTTCTTC.

This clonotype showed up many times. V usage is TRBV11-3 and J usage is TRBJ2-2; TRBD1 matches at 7 bases. Germline loops: CDR1 SGHNT, CDR2 YENEEA. The CDR3 spans 15 residues. J lost 0 bases, V lost 5 bases, and 3 bases had no gene match. CDR3: CASSDRVTNTGELFF. CDR3 sequence (DNA): TGTGCCAGCAGCGACAGGGTTACGAACACCGGGGAGCTGTTTTTT.

In DNA form, the CDR3 reads TGTGCCATCGGTCGAGCGGGAGCCTCCACAGATACGCAGTATTTT. Protein: CAIGRAGASTDTQYF. The chain carries TRBV10-3 and TRBJ2-3, with 8 bases identical to TRBD2. V lost 8 bases and J lost 2; bases outside the gene matches: 9. The CDR3 runs to 15 residues. Germline V gives CDR1 ENHRY, CDR2 SYGVKD.

CDR3: CASSYTGPRSSYNSPLHF. CDR3 DNA: TGTGCCAGCAGTTACACCGGCCCGAGGAGCTCCTATAATTCACCCCTCCACTTT. This sequence joins TRBV6-2 or TRBV6-3 and TRBJ1-6; the D is unclear. Germline V lookup: CDR1 MNHEY, CDR2 SVGEGT. V was clipped by 2 bases and J by 0 bases, with 14 bases between them. This CDR3 is 18 amino acids long.

This clonotype was counted ten times or more. CDR3 amino acids: CASSYSNAIMNNEQYF. CDR3 DNA: TGTGCCAGCAGTTACTCGAACGCGATTATGAATAACGAGCAGTACTTC. This rearrangement joins TRBV6-5 to TRBJ2-7, with unresolved D. Germline loops: CDR1 MNHEY, CDR2 SVGAGI. The CDR3 sequence is 16 residues long. Trimming cost V 0 bases and J 5 bases, with 17 bases left between them.

This clonotype was observed at least ten times. The chain is built from TRBV5-6 and TRBJ2-2; D not certain. Trimming shortened V by 0 bases and J by 5 bases, and 8 bases separated the two germline ends. This CDR3 contains 14 residues. CDR1 is SGHDT, CDR2 YYEEEE, per germline. This CDR3 reads CASSLELGTGELFF. CDR3 DNA: TGTGCCAGCAGCTTGGAACTGGGGACCGGGGAGCTGTTTTTT.

A few counts support this clonotype. A read error may produce the germline difference seen at one junction end. The chain employs TRBV25-1 and TRBJ1-5; D is possibly TRBD1 (5 bases). Germline V gene lookup returns CDR1 MGHDK and CDR2 SYGVNS. This CDR3 comprises 14 residues. The CDR3 coding sequence is TGTGCCAGCGGTGAATTCCGGGGGGATCAGCCCCAGCATTTT. Protein: CASGEFRGDQPQHF.

The chain is built from TRBV28 and TRBJ1-1; D might be TRBD1 (5 bases). V lost 6 bases, J lost 4 bases, and 15 bases lay in between. CDR1 MDHEN and CDR2 SYDVKM come from the germline V gene. CDR3 length equals 14 residues. The CDR3 nucleotides are TGTGCCAGCAGGCCCCCAGGGCGGGCCACTGAAGCTTTCTTT. Residues: CASRPPGRATEAFF.

This clonotype appeared a few times. The chain is built from TRBV2 and TRBJ1-5; unclear D gene. This CDR3 has 15 amino acids. V lost 7 bases and J 3 bases, leaving 16 bases between the germline ends. Germline assignment: CDR1 SNHLY and CDR2 FYNNEI. CDR3 in amino acids: CASTGMGRANQPQHF. The CDR3 region has the DNA TGTGCCAGCACCGGTATGGGGAGGGCCAATCAGCCCCAGCATTTT.